This T cell receptor (beta chain) was sequenced during a study of CD8 T cells in Susac syndrome (dated by TCRdb to about 2019). Looking at the study overall: Among the sequenced Susac syndrome patients, more than five had clinically active disease and 8 or 9 were in clinical remission. At blood withdrawal, Susac syndrome patients were either therapy-naive, taking corticosteroids (in some cases with IVIg as well), or taking IVIg alone. Whether CD8+ T cell activation and differentiation in Susac syndrome was antigen driven was tested using repertoire sequencing. CD8+ T cell repertoire clonality was compared between 12 healthy donors, approximately 14 Susac syndrome patients and around 15 multiple sclerosis patients.

What the research found in general, with its limitations: The study acknowledged that relatively few individuals were included in the TCR sequencing and HLA analysis. In the total CD8+ and CD8+ TEMRA repertoires, about 16 and five Susac-specific public clones, respectively, were identified. Susac syndrome CD8+ repertoires showed clonal expansion, highest in CD8+ TEMRA cells and greater in clinically active than remitting patients.

Peripheral blood CD8+ and CD4+ T cells from healthy donors, Susac syndrome patients and multiple sclerosis patients were profiled using high-throughput TCR beta sequencing. The Susac syndrome patients fulfilled recently defined diagnostic criteria for either definite or probable disease. Bulk CD8+ and CD4+ T cells were purified by magnetic negative isolation, whereas CD8+ TEMRA cells were enriched by FACS. Blood was drawn into EDTA tubes, processed within 24 hours, and PBMCs were isolated by density gradient centrifugation. PBMCs intended for TCR sequencing were cryopreserved in liquid nitrogen and thawed later in a water bath at 37 degrees C. The sorted or isolated CD4+, CD8+ and CD8+ TEMRA cells reached a purity of at least 90%. RNA was extracted using the RNeasy kit, and about 0.5 to 1 microgram was reverse transcribed with random hexamers. The immunoSEQ multiplex PCR assay, which covers 54 Vbeta and 13 Jbeta segments, was used to amplify TCR beta CDR3 regions. PCR amplification bias was corrected using a synthetic template baseline for primer optimization and computational correction. Turning to the authors' computational methods: Reads were assigned to V, D and J genes according to IMGT and analyzed in immunoSEQ Analyzer, with only productive sequences retained. Clonality was calculated as one minus the Shannon entropy normalized by log2 of the number of productive unique sequences. For each patient and control, public and private clones were evaluated within the 100 most prevalent clones. A clone was defined as Susac-specific if it was absent from the healthy and MS cohorts, from 1052 published viral clones and from other ImmuneACCESS disease sequences. TCRdb took the public reads, trimmed them with fastp at Q25, ran MiXCR for clone calling and kept in-frame beta chains. A single entry per CDR3 protein holds the most common genes and DNA from its merged rows. TCRdb's processing, not the study's, gives the V and J calls here. For this sample the table gives approximately 100,000 distinct CDR3 sequences, of which around 94% were detected only once. The ten largest clonotypes hold roughly 0.38% of the sample.

From cysteine to phenylalanine, the CDR3 is 15 amino acids long. Only the CDR3 DNA stays, 45 bases, in frame from base 1. Relative to germline, V is missing 2 bases and J is missing 7 bases, with 9 bases of the junction outside any gene match. CDR1 is given as SGHDT and CDR2 as YYEEEE, both from the germline V gene. Remarks on this clonotype: Its antigen remains undetermined. Within one base of it there is no much larger clone, and no base qualities were kept.

Sample: CD8+ T cells from PBMCs. The chain couples TRBV5-6 to TRBJ2-5, with TRBD1 matching 9 junction bases. The receptor was derived from a human donor with Susac syndrome. The nucleotides read TGTGCCAGCAGCTTTGGGACAGGGCAAGGAGTGACCCAGTACTTC. It translates as CASSFGTGQGVTQYF.